The next 9 T cell receptor beta chains were all read from a single sample in a study of blood T cell repertoires in COVID-19. Assay: immunoSEQ multiplex PCR; the TCRdb copy retains only in-frame clones and omits some. The repertoire holds approximately 160,000 clones, with approximately 73% as singletons. Specimen: peripheral blood. These receptors were collected from a woman of 80 years or more with acute or convalescent COVID-19.

The chain employs TRBV19 and TRBJ1-2; no reliable D call. The CDR3 loop spans 16 amino acids. Looked up from germline, CDR1 is LNHDA and CDR2 is SQIVND (reference sequence). Trimming removed 3 bases from V and 3 bases from J, with 17 bases in between. The CDR3 DNA follows: TGTGCCAGTAGTATTCCACAGACGTACGGCTACTATGGCTACACCTTC. It codes for CASSIPQTYGYYGYTF.

The chain has TRBV18 and TRBJ2-7; 10 bases agree with TRBD1. Germline CDR1 KGHSH, CDR2 LQKENI. The CDR3 length is 14 residues. The junction had 4 bases not matched to a gene; V was cut back by 5 bases and J by 3 bases. CDR3 residues: CASSEGTGVYEQYF. As DNA, the CDR3 is TGTGCCAGCTCAGAGGGGACAGGGGTCTACGAGCAGTACTTC.

The genes are TRBV5-1 and TRBJ1-2; D uncertain. CDR3 length equals 15 residues. Germline-derived CDR1 and CDR2 are SGHRS and YFSETQ. Deletions cut 3 bases from V and 5 bases from J, with 17 bases between. The CDR3 bases are TGCGCCAGCAGCTCCGGTTTACAGAGAGAATATGGCTACACCTTC. It translates to CASSSGLQREYGYTF.

The chain carries TRBV5-1 and TRBJ2-2; 12 bases align to TRBD1. The germline V gene has CDR1 SGHRS and CDR2 YFSETQ. The CDR3 has 18 residues. J gave up 5 bases and V 1 base, and 9 bases lay outside the gene matches. The CDR3 reads CASSLLAGTGGVTGELFF. CDR3 DNA: TGCGCCAGCAGCTTGCTGGCCGGGACAGGGGGCGTTACCGGGGAGCTGTTTTTT.

The rearrangement joins TRBV6-2 or TRBV6-3 to TRBJ2-7; 8 bases fit TRBD2. Trimming cost V 0 bases and J 2 bases; bases outside gene matches: 3. CDR3 size: 15 residues. CDR1 and CDR2 from the germline V gene are MNHEY and SVGEGT. The CDR3, as DNA: TGTGCCAGCAGTTACTCTAGCGGGAATGCCTACGAGCAGTACTTC. Translating it yields CASSYSSGNAYEQYF.

This clone was found a few times. The genes are TRBV18 and TRBJ1-1, with D possibly TRBD1 on 6 matching bases. The CDR3 spans 15 residues. The germline CDR1 and CDR2 sequences are KGHSH and LQKENI. Trimming stripped 1 base from V and 0 bases from J, with 9 bases between. CDR3 amino acids: CASSPRTAMNTEAFF. The CDR3 DNA is TGTGCCAGCTCACCACGGACAGCAATGAACACTGAAGCTTTCTTT.

Details on this clone: In the same sample, other DNA sequences code for this CDR3. This chain links TRBV10-1 with TRBJ1-1; maybe TRBD1 (6 bases). Germline V gene data show CDR1 as WNHNN and CDR2 as SYGVQD (reference sequence). This CDR3 comprises 12 residues. Trimming left V 4 bases short and J 3 bases short, with 6 bases between. CDR3 sequence reads: CASSAGDTEAFF. Here the CDR3 DNA reads TGCGCCAGCAGTGCAGGGGACACTGAAGCTTTCTTT.

This clone was observed once. V usage is TRBV9 and J usage is TRBJ2-1; a possible D gene is TRBD2 (6 bases). V was cut by 4 bases and J by 4 bases, with 12 bases left in between. This CDR3 contains 14 residues. CDR1 is SGDLS and CDR2 is YYNGEE in the germline V gene. CDR3 loop: CASSLAAGYNEQFF. The DNA for the CDR3 is TGTGCCAGCAGCCTGGCGGCGGGATACAATGAGCAGTTCTTC.

The chain links TRBV5-1 to TRBJ1-2; weak D call: TRBD1 (5 bases). This CDR3 has 15 residues. Trimming took off 1 base at V and 3 bases at J, with 13 bases between the two ends. Per the germline V gene, CDR1 is SGHRS and CDR2 is YFSETQ. As DNA, the CDR3 is TGCGCCAGCAGCTTGCAGGGTCCACTGGACTATGGCTACACCTTC. It yields the protein CASSLQGPLDYGYTF.